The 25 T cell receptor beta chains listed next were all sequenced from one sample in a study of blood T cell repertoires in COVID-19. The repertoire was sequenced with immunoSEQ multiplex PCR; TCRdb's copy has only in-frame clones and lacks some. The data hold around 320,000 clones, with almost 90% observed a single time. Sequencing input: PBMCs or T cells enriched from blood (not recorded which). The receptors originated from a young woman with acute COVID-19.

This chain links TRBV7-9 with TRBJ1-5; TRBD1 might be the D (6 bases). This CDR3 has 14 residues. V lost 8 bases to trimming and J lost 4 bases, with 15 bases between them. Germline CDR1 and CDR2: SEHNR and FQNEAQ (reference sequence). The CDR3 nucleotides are TGTGCCAGCGCTCAAACAGGGAGAAATCAGCCCCAGCATTTT. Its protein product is CASAQTGRNQPQHF.

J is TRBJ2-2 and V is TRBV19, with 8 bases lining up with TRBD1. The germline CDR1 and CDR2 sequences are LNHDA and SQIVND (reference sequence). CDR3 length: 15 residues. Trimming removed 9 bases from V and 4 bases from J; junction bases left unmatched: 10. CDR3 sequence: CASLETGESTGELFF. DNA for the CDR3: TGTGCCAGCCTAGAGACAGGGGAGAGCACCGGGGAGCTGTTTTTT.

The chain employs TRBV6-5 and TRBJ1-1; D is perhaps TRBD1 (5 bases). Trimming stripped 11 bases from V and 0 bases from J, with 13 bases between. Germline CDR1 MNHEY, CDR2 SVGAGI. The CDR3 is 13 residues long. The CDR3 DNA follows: TGTGCCGCCACGACAGCTCTGAACACTGAAGCTTTCTTT. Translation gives CAATTALNTEAFF.

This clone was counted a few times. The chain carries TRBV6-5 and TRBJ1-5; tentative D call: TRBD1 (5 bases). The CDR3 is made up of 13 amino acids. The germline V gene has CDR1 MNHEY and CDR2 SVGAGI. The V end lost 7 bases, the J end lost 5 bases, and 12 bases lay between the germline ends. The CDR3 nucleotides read TGTGCCAGCAACGATCTAGGGGATCAGCCCCAGCATTTT. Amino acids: CASNDLGDQPQHF.

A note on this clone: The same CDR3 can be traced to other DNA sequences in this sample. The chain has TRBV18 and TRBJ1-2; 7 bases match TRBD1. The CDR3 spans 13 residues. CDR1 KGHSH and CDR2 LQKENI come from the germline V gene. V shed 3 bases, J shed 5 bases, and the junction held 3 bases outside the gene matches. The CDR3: CASSPGTEYGYTF. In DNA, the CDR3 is TGTGCCAGCTCACCCGGGACAGAATATGGCTACACCTTC.

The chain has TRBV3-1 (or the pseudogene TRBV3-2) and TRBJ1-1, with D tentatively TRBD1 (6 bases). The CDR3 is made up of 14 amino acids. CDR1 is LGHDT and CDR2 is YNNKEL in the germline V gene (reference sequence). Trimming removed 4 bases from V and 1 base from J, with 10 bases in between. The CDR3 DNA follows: TGTGCCAGCAGCCCTAAGACAGGGAACACTGAAGCTTTCTTT. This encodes CASSPKTGNTEAFF.

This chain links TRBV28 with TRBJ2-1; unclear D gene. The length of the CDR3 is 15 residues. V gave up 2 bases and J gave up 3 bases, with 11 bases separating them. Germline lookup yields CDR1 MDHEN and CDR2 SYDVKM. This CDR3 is CASSLVGAIYNEQFF. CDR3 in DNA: TGTGCCAGCAGTTTAGTCGGAGCGATCTACAATGAGCAGTTCTTC.

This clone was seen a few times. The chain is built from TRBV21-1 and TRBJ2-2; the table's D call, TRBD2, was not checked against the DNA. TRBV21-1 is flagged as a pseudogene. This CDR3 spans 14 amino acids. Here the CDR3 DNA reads TGTGCCAGCAGCCTGGGAGGGAACACCGGGGAGCTGTTTTTT. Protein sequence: CASSLGGNTGELFF.

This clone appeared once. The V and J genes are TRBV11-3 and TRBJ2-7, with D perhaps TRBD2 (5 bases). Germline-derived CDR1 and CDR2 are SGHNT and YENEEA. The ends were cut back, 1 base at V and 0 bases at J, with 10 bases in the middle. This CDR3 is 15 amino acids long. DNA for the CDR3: TGTGCCAGCAGCTTAGGCGGGCTCAGCTCCTACGAGCAGTACTTC. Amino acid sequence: CASSLGGLSSYEQYF.

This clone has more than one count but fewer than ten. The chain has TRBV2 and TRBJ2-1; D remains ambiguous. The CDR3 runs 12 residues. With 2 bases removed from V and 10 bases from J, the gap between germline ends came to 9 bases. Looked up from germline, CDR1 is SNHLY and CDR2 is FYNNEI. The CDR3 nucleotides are TGTGCCAGCAGTGAACGGAGCAAGGAGCAGTTCTTC. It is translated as CASSERSKEQFF.

As DNA, the CDR3 is TGTGCCAGCAGCACACAGACAGCCGTGGAATACAATGAGCAGTTCTTC. Its protein product is CASSTQTAVEYNEQFF. The genes are TRBV7-8 and TRBJ2-1; the D gene is possibly TRBD1 (5 bases). This CDR3 region has 16 residues. The germline V and J ends were trimmed by 5 bases and 4 bases, with 18 bases remaining between them. Germline CDR1 and CDR2: SGHVS and FQNEAQ.

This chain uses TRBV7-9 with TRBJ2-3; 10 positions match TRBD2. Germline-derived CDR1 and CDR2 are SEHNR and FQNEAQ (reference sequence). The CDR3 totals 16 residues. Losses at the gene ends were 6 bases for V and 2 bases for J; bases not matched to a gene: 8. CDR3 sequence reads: CASSPKREGITDTQYF. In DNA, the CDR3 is TGTGCCAGCAGTCCCAAGCGGGAGGGGATCACAGATACGCAGTATTTT. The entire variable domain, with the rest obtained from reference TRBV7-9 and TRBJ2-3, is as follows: DTGVSQNPRHKITKRGQNVTFRCDPISEHNRLYWYRQTLGQGPEFLTYFQNEAQLEKSRLLSDRFSAERPKGSFSTLEIQRTEQGDSAMYLCASSPKREGITDTQYFGPGTRLTVL.

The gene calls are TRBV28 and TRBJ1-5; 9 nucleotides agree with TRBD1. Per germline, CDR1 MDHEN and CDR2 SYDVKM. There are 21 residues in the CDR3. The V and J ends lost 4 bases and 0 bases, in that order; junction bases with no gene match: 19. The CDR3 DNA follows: TGTGCCAGCAGTTGGAGGGACTCCGGGACAGGGAACACTTATAGCAATCAGCCCCAGCATTTT. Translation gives CASSWRDSGTGNTYSNQPQHF. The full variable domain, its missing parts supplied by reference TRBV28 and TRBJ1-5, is DVKVTQSSRYLVKRTGEKVFLECVQDMDHENMFWYRQDPGLGLRLIYFSYDVKMKEKGDIPEGYSVSREKKERFSLILESASTNQTSMYLCASSWRDSGTGNTYSNQPQHFGDGTRLSIL.

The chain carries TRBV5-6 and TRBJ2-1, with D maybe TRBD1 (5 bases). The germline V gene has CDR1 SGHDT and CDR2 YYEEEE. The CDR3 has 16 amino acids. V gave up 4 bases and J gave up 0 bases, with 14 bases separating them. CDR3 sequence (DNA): TGTGCCAGCAGCCGTACAGGAACCGCCTCCTACAATGAGCAGTTCTTC. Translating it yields CASSRTGTASYNEQFF.

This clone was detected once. CDR3 bases: TGTGCCAGCAGCTTTACCCGCACAAACACCGGGGAGCTGTTTTTT. Translating gives CASSFTRTNTGELFF. The rearrangement uses TRBV5-6 and TRBJ2-2; D is unclear. V lost 2 bases, J lost 2 bases, and 10 bases lay in between. Germline CDR1 and CDR2: SGHDT and YYEEEE. The CDR3 consists of 15 residues.

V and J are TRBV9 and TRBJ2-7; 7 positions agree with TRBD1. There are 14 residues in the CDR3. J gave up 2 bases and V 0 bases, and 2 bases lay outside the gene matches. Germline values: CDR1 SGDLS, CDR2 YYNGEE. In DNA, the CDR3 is TGTGCCAGCAGCGTAGATCAGGGGGCCTACGAGCAGTACTTC. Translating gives CASSVDQGAYEQYF.

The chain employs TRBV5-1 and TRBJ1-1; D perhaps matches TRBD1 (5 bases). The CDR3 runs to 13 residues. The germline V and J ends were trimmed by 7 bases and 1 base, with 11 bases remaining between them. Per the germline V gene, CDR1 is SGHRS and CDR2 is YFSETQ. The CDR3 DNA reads TGCGCCAGCCGTATTGACAGGAACACTGAAGCTTTCTTT. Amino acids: CASRIDRNTEAFF.

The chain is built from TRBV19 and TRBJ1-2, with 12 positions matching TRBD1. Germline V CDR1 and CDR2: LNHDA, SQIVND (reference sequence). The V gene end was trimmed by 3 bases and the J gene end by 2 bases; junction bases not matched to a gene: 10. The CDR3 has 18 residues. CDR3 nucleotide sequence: TGTGCCAGTAGTATTTCCGGGACAGGGGGCGTAGGGAACTATGGCTACACCTTC. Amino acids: CASSISGTGGVGNYGYTF.

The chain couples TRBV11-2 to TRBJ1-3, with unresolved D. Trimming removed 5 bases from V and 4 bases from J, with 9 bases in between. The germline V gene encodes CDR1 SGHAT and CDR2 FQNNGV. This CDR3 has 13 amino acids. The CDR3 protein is CASSLLRGNTIYF. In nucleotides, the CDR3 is TGTGCCAGCAGCCTCCTGAGGGGAAACACCATATATTTT.

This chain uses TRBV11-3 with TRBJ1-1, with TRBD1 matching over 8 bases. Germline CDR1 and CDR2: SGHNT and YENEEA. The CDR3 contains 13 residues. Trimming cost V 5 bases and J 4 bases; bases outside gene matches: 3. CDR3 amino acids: CASSGGQGTEAFF. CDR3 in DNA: TGTGCCAGCAGCGGTGGACAGGGCACTGAAGCTTTCTTT.

Here the CDR3 reads CASSYSSIPGELFF. DNA for the CDR3: TGTGCCAGCAGTTACTCTTCAATCCCCGGGGAGCTGTTTTTT. The chain couples TRBV6-5 to TRBJ2-2; D uncertain. The CDR3 consists of 14 residues. The germline V gene encodes CDR1 MNHEY and CDR2 SVGAGI. Trimming cost V 0 bases and J 6 bases, with 8 bases left between them.

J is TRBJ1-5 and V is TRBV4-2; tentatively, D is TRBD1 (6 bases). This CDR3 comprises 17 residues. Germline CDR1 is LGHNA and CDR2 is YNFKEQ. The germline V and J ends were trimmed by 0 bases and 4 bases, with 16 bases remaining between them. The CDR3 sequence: CASSQDPFEGVNQPQHF. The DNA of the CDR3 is TGTGCCAGCAGCCAAGATCCTTTCGAGGGGGTAAATCAGCCCCAGCATTTT.

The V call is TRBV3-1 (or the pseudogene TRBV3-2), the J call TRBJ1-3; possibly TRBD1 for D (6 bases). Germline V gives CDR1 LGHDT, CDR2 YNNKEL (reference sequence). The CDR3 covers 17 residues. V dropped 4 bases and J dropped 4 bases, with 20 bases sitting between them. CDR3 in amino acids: CASSLPRTGQIGNTIYF. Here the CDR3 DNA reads TGTGCCAGCAGCCTCCCCCGGACCGGACAGATAGGAAACACCATATATTTT.

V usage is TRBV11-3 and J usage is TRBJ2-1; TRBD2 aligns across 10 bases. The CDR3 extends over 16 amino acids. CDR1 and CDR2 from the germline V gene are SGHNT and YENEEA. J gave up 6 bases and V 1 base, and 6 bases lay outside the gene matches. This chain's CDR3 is CASSLGGTSGTNEQFF. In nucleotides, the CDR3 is TGTGCCAGCAGCTTAGGAGGTACTAGCGGGACCAATGAGCAGTTCTTC. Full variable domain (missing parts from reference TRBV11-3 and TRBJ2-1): EAGVVQSPRYKIIEKKQPVAFWCNPISGHNTLYWYLQNLGQGPELLIRYENEEAVDDSQLPKDRFSAERLKGVDSTLKIQPAELGDSAVYLCASSLGGTSGTNEQFFGPGTRLTVL.

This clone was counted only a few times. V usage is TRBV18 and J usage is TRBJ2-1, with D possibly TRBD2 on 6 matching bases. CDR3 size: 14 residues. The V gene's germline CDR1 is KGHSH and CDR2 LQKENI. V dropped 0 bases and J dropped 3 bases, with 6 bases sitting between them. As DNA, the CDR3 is TGTGCCAGCTCACCACCTAGCGGCTACAATGAGCAGTTCTTC. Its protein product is CASSPPSGYNEQFF.